Below, one T cell receptor beta chain is given with its context. This sample stems from a study of blood T cell repertoires in COVID-19. Across the whole study: There were acute and convalescent COVID-19 samples, and they came from the United States, Italy and Spain.

Profiled with immunoSEQ multiplex PCR; TCRdb holds only in-frame clones, not every one. Of under 500,000 clones detected, about 89% appear once; the ten largest clones hold 4% to 5.5%. The sequencing input was peripheral blood. This TCR derives from a woman younger than 45 with acute or convalescent COVID-19.

The CDR3 sequence is CATSDVSGGYQETQYF. In DNA form, the CDR3 reads TGTGCCACCAGTGATGTAAGCGGGGGGTACCAAGAGACCCAGTACTTC. The genes are TRBV24-1 and TRBJ2-5; 9 nucleotides match TRBD2. The J segment lost 0 bases and the V segment lost 3 bases, leaving 4 bases of the junction unmatched. The V gene's germline CDR1 is KGHDR and CDR2 SFDVKD. The CDR3 extends over 16 amino acids.